The 11 T cell receptor beta chains below all came from one sample that was sequenced in a study of T cell responses to AZD1222 COVID-19 vaccine (dated by TCRdb to 2020 to 2022). The library relied on the immunoSEQ multiplex PCR assay. TCRdb carries this immuneACCESS record with in-frame sequences only. Its versions omit some clonotypes, under half of them owing to an unresolved V gene in the studies checked, with the rest unexplained. The sample table contains tens of thousands of clones; only one count was recorded for around 93% of them. 28% of the sample belongs to the ten largest clones. According to the study, the label for this sample's time point signals: about 28 days (+/-7) after the second vaccine dose. The source was peripheral blood, collected 28 days after the second AZD1222 dose. These receptor sequences come from an adult who received the AZD1222 COVID-19 vaccine.

J is TRBJ1-1 and V is TRBV27; D not resolved. This CDR3 is built from 13 residues. V was shortened by 0 bases and J by 4 bases, with 6 bases between the two germline ends. Germline CDR1 and CDR2: MNHEY and SMNVEV (reference sequence). CDR3 protein: CASSLSEGTEAFF. The CDR3 DNA reads as TGTGCCAGCAGTTTATCGGAGGGCACTGAAGCTTTCTTT.

This clone has a handful of counts. This chain connects TRBV18 to TRBJ1-2; 12 nucleotides line up with TRBD1. V shed 2 bases, J shed 3 bases, and the junction held 4 bases outside the gene matches. Germline lookup yields CDR1 KGHSH and CDR2 LQKENI. The CDR3 has 16 residues. For the CDR3, the DNA is TGTGCCAGCTCACCAACCGGGACAGGGGGCCACTATGGCTACACCTTC. This sequence encodes CASSPTGTGGHYGYTF. The full variable domain, rest sourced from reference TRBV18 and TRBJ1-2, is NAGVMQNPRHLVRRRGQEARLRCSPMKGHSHVYWYRQLPEEGLKFMVYLQKENIIDESGMPKERFSAEFPKEGPSILRIQQVVRGDSAAYFCASSPTGTGGHYGYTFGSGTRLTVV.

V usage is TRBV5-4 and J usage is TRBJ2-7, with 13 bases fitting TRBD2. The CDR3 is 17 amino acids. V lost 4 bases, J lost 5 bases, and 12 bases stayed unmatched. CDR1 is SGHNT, CDR2 YYREEE, per germline (reference sequence). DNA for the CDR3: TGTGCCAGCAGCCCCTCCGGGGCACTAGCGGGAGGGAACGAGCAGTACTTC. It is translated as CASSPSGALAGGNEQYF.

The chain links TRBV24-1 to TRBJ2-3; D is perhaps TRBD1 or TRBD2 (5 bases each). Germline V CDR1 and CDR2: KGHDR, SFDVKD. Trimming shortened V by 4 bases and J by 2 bases, and 15 bases separated the two germline ends. The CDR3 has 16 amino acids. CDR3 sequence reads: CATSDRSGTDTDTQYF. The CDR3 DNA is TGTGCCACCAGTGACAGATCCGGGACCGACACAGATACGCAGTATTTT.

The chain couples TRBV3-1 (or the pseudogene TRBV3-2) to TRBJ1-3, with D uncertain. Trimming left V 7 bases short and J 4 bases short, with 11 bases between. Germline CDR1 is LGHDT and CDR2 is YNNKEL (reference sequence). The CDR3 has 13 residues. CDR3 sequence reads: CASTPVRGNTIYF. CDR3 bases: TGTGCCAGCACCCCGGTCAGGGGAAACACCATATATTTT.

This chain links TRBV6-5 with TRBJ2-7; no firm D call. The CDR3 consists of 14 residues. Germline assignment: CDR1 MNHEY and CDR2 SVGAGI. V was shortened by 2 bases and J by 0 bases, with 8 bases between the two germline ends. In nucleotides, the CDR3 is TGTGCCAGCAGTTACGGCGACTCCTCCTACGAGCAGTACTTC. Protein product: CASSYGDSSYEQYF.

V is TRBV5-4 and J is TRBJ2-7; D possibly corresponds to TRBD1 (6 bases). The CDR3 runs 14 residues. CDR1 is SGHNT and CDR2 is YYREEE in the germline V gene (reference sequence). With 0 bases removed from V and 5 bases from J, the gap between germline ends came to 12 bases. The CDR3 DNA reads as TGTGCCAGCAGCTTGGATACAGGGTCTGACGAGCAGTACTTC. Amino acids: CASSLDTGSDEQYF.

The rearrangement links TRBV2 to TRBJ2-7; 9 bases fit TRBD1. The J segment lost 3 bases and the V segment lost 2 bases, leaving 2 bases of the junction unmatched. This CDR3 has 14 residues. CDR1 and CDR2 (germline): SNHLY, FYNNEI. CDR3 in amino acids: CASSEPGQGYEQYF. CDR3 coding DNA: TGTGCCAGCAGTGAACCGGGACAGGGCTACGAGCAGTACTTC. The variable domain in full, with the rest retrieved from reference TRBV2 and TRBJ2-7, is EPEVTQTPSHQVTQMGQEVILRCVPISNHLYFYWYRQILGQKVEFLVSFYNNEISEKSEIFDDQFSVERPDGSNFTLKIRSTKLEDSAMYFCASSEPGQGYEQYFGPGTRLTVT.

The chain is built from TRBV7-2 and TRBJ1-6; D perhaps matches TRBD1 (5 bases). Trimming left V 3 bases short and J 10 bases short, with 13 bases between. CDR3 length equals 14 residues. Germline CDR1 reads SGHTA; CDR2 reads FQGNSA. The CDR3 is CASSFGGIGSPLHF. Written as DNA, the CDR3 is TGTGCCAGCAGCTTCGGGGGTATAGGGTCACCCCTCCACTTT.

In its sample, this clone was seen a few times. V gene TRBV6-4 combines with J gene TRBJ2-3, with no clear D. V dropped 0 bases and J dropped 1 base, with 8 bases sitting between them. The CDR3 spans 15 residues. In germline, CDR1 is MRHNA, CDR2 SNTAGT. The CDR3 sequence: CASSDSNGGTDTQYF. The CDR3 region has the DNA TGTGCCAGCAGTGACTCAAATGGAGGCACAGATACGCAGTATTTT.

This chain joins TRBV6-4 and TRBJ2-4, with TRBD1 identical over 8 bases. V gave up 4 bases and J gave up 4 bases; unmatched junction bases: 6. The CDR3 spans 15 residues. Germline loops: CDR1 MRHNA, CDR2 SNTAGT. Written as DNA, the CDR3 is TGTGCCAGCAGTGGAATGGGGACAGGAAAAAACATTCAGTACTTC. Translated, it gives CASSGMGTGKNIQYF.